A selection of T cell receptor beta chains follows, all from one sample in a study of T cell responses to AZD1222 COVID-19 vaccine. The data were produced by immunoSEQ multiplex PCR, yet TCRdb's version contains in-frame clones alone and is incomplete. The table includes about 90,000 clones, about 85% detected once. The source was peripheral blood, collected 28 days after the second AZD1222 dose. The source is an adult who received the AZD1222 COVID-19 vaccine. Each CDR3 is given with its conserved first and last residue. The D gene is left open where the match is weak. The size entry is marked missing in some rows and otherwise reads once, few, many or a size class.

>TRBV4-1|-|-|TRBJ2-1
CASSQEWGRSYNEQFF
TGCGCCAGCAGCCAAGAATGGGGGCGGTCCTACAATGAGCAGTTCTTC
>TRBV10-3|-|-|TRBJ2-1
CAISERSLYNEQFF
TGTGCCATCAGTGAAAGGTCTCTGTACAATGAGCAGTTCTTC
>TRBV7-8|-|TRBD1|TRBJ2-1
CASSLEETGQNEQFF
TGTGCCAGCAGCTTAGAGGAGACAGGGCAGAATGAGCAGTTCTTC
>TRBV7-7|-|TRBD1|TRBJ2-7
CASSLATGTTYEQYF
TGTGCTAGCAGCTTGGCGACAGGGACCACCTACGAGCAGTACTTC
>TRBV12-5|once|-|TRBJ1-1
CASGLAPDRNTEAFF
TGTGCTAGTGGTTTGGCTCCCGACAGGAACACTGAAGCTTTCTTT
>TRBV27|-|-|TRBJ2-2
CASSLQYTGELFF
TGTGCCAGCAGTTTACAGTACACCGGGGAGCTGTTTTTT
>TRBV9|-|-|TRBJ2-3
CASSALPLTDTQYF
TGTGCCAGCAGCGCCCTCCCCCTCACAGATACGCAGTATTTT
>TRBV7-2|-|TRBD2|TRBJ2-5
CASSYGLAGEETQYF
TGTGCCAGCAGCTATGGACTAGCGGGAGAAGAGACCCAGTACTTC
>TRBV5-4|-|-|TRBJ2-5
CASSFSAGEGETQYF
TGTGCCAGCAGCTTTTCGGCAGGGGAAGGAGAGACCCAGTACTTC
>TRBV5-5|-|TRBD1|TRBJ2-7
CASSLTLPRTGGRQYF
TGTGCCAGCAGCTTGACTCTACCCCGAACAGGGGGCCGGCAGTACTTC
>TRBV14|-|TRBD2|TRBJ2-6
CASSQRPGLAGPLSGANVLTF
TGTGCCAGCAGCCAAAGACCGGGACTAGCGGGACCTCTCTCTGGGGCCAACGTCCTGACTTTC
>TRBV18|few|TRBD1|TRBJ2-1
CASSRRQGREQFF
TGTGCCAGCTCCCGTCGACAGGGTAGGGAGCAGTTCTTC
>TRBV15|-|-|TRBJ1-1
CATSRPPGDTEAFF
TGTGCCACCAGCAGACCCCCAGGGGACACTGAAGCTTTCTTT
>TRBV6-4|-|TRBD2|TRBJ2-1
CASSEVAGAYNEQFF
TGTGCCAGCAGTGAAGTAGCGGGAGCCTACAATGAGCAGTTCTTC
>TRBV5-6|-|-|TRBJ2-1
CASSWGYNEQFF
TGTGCCAGCAGCTGGGGTTACAATGAGCAGTTCTTC
>TRBV13|-|TRBD1|TRBJ1-6
CASSLWGQLSDNSPLHF
TGTGCCAGCAGCTTATGGGGACAGCTTTCTGATAATTCACCCCTCCACTTT
>TRBV9|-|-|TRBJ1-3
CASSDKQDTPGNTIYF
TGTGCCAGCAGCGACAAACAGGATACCCCTGGAAACACCATATATTTT
>TRBV5-8|-|-|TRBJ2-5
CASSPRGRGQETQYF
TGTGCCAGCAGCCCGCGGGGACGGGGGCAAGAGACCCAGTACTTC
>TRBV21-1|once|-|TRBJ1-6
CASSKWNPGQNNSPLHF
TGTGCCAGCAGCAAATGGAACCCCGGCCAGAATAATTCACCCCTCCACTTT
>TRBV19|-|-|TRBJ2-4
CASSISRQGSGIQYF
TGTGCCAGTAGTATAAGTCGACAGGGTAGCGGCATTCAGTACTTC
>TRBV6-1|-|-|TRBJ2-3
CASSETRPGPTQTQYF
TGTGCCAGCAGTGAAACCCGCCCGGGGCCAACGCAGACGCAGTATTTT
>TRBV30|-|-|TRBJ2-5
CAWSLGGGPLKTQYF
TGTGCCTGGAGTCTGGGGGGGGGCCCGTTAAAGACCCAGTACTTC
>TRBV27|-|-|TRBJ2-3
CASTKEGDTQYF
TGTGCCAGCACCAAGGAGGGAGATACGCAGTATTTT
>TRBV5-1|-|-|TRBJ2-7
CASRKGSISYEQYF
TGCGCCAGCAGAAAGGGATCGATCTCCTACGAGCAGTACTTC
>TRBV14|few|-|TRBJ2-3
CASSHAGSDTQYF
TGTGCCAGCAGCCACGCAGGGTCAGATACGCAGTATTTT
>TRBV30|-|-|TRBJ2-1
CAWSLSSYNEQFF
TGTGCCTGGAGCCTTTCCTCCTACAATGAGCAGTTCTTC
>TRBV7-9|once|TRBD1|TRBJ2-7
CASSNTDRFSYEQYF
TGTGCCAGCAGCAATACGGACAGGTTCTCCTACGAGCAGTACTTC
>TRBV9|-|-|TRBJ2-7
CASSVGASADEQYF
TGTGCCAGCAGCGTAGGCGCTAGCGCCGACGAGCAGTACTTC
>TRBV7-9|-|-|TRBJ1-1
CASSLDTNTEAFF
TGTGCCAGCAGCTTAGACACAAACACTGAAGCTTTCTTT
>TRBV14|few|-|TRBJ2-7
CASSQIGTVHEQYF
TGTGCCAGCAGCCAAATAGGTACCGTCCACGAGCAGTACTTC
>TRBV6-5|-|-|TRBJ2-2
CASSRPGNTGELFF
TGTGCCAGCAGTAGACCGGGTAACACCGGGGAGCTGTTTTTT
>TRBV11-2|-|-|TRBJ2-5
CASGRTRGHRETQYF
TGTGCCAGCGGGAGGACTAGGGGACACCGAGAGACCCAGTACTTC
>TRBV3-1/TRBV3-2|-|TRBD1|TRBJ1-4
CASSQGTGRGEKLFF
TGTGCCAGCAGCCAGGGGACAGGCCGAGGGGAAAAACTGTTTTTT
>TRBV28|-|-|TRBJ2-7
CASSFPGQAYEQYF
TGTGCCAGCAGTTTTCCCGGGCAGGCATATGAGCAGTACTTC